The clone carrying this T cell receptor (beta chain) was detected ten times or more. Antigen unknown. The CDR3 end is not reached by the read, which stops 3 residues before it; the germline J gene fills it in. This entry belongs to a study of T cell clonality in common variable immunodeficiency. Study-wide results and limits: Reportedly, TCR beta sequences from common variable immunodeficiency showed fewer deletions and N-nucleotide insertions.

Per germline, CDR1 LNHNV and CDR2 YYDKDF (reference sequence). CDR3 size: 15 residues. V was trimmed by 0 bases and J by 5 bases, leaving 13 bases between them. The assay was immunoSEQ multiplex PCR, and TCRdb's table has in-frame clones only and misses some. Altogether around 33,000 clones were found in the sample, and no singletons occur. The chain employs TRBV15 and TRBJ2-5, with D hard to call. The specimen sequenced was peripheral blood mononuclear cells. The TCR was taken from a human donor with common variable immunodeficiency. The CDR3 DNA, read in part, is TGTGCCACCAGCAGAGATCAGTTCTCCTCTGAGACC. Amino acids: CATSRDQFSSET. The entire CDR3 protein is CATSRDQFSSETQYF.